Detailed here is one TCR beta chain. Authors' data handling: Quantification of nucleated cells was approximated via reference gene primer amplification. Assay: immunoSEQ multiplex PCR; the TCRdb copy retains only in-frame clones and omits some. That table is the source of V, J and clone size, and D and trimming were worked out from the DNA. The data show tens of thousands of clones, more than 80% seen once. Per the germline V gene, CDR1 is SGHRS and CDR2 is YFSETQ. The length of the CDR3 is 14 residues. Losses at the gene ends were 4 bases for V and 10 bases for J; bases not matched to a gene: 7. The data were taken from a study of blood T cell repertoires in COVID-19. As for the study in general: The origin of the acute and convalescent COVID-19 samples was the United States, Italy and Spain. T cells, B-cell-depleted T cells, or PBMCs supplied cDNA or gDNA.

The chain carries TRBV5-1 and TRBJ1-6; TRBD1 matches at 8 bases. The source of this sequence is a man aged 45-65 years with active or convalescent COVID-19. The sample taken for sequencing was peripheral blood. The CDR3 nucleotides read TGCGCCAGCAGCCCGGGACAGGAAAAGTCACCCCTCCACTTT. Its translation is CASSPGQEKSPLHF.